The clone carrying this TCR beta chain was picked up many times. Its antigen is currently unknown. Synthesis of TCR beta cDNA was carried out from 500 ng total RNA with a constant-region primer. ARM-PCR was slightly modified, and three nested multiplex PCR rounds with it gave rise to the TCR beta libraries. Investigators reported that the first two PCR rounds, at about 9 cycles each, used TRBV1-TRBV30 forward primers with a C-beta reverse primer. TCRdb independently ran MiXCR on the multiplex PCR reads; one entry per CDR3 protein. The repertoire holds 250,000 to 400,000 distinct CDR3 sequences, with 55% to 65% as singletons. This sample was taken from a study of tumor-infiltrating lymphocytes in primary liver carcinoma. Study summary: Patients had primary liver carcinoma treated by surgical resection. Both sexes were represented among patients, who were 30 to 69 years old.

CDR3 length equals 11 residues. The ends lost 8 bases at V and 7 bases at J; junction bases unmatched: 5. In addition to blood RNA drawn from unsorted whole blood, germline DNA was extracted. Donors were untreated and chronically infected with HBV. Whole-study findings and limits: Owing to bulk unsorted samples, no comparison was made between CD4+ and CD8+ repertoires.

The chain recombines TRBV12-3 or TRBV12-4 with TRBJ2-7, with 7 bases lining up with TRBD1. This TCR derives from a man in his forties or fifties with primary liver carcinoma and hepatitis B virus infection. The sample was peripheral blood. The chain's CDR3 is CASSRGREQYF. The DNA for the CDR3 is TGTGCCAGCTCTAGGGGGCGAGAGCAGTACTTC.